The 24 T cell receptor beta chains given below trace back to one sample, sequenced in a study of early T cells in non-severe SARS-CoV-2 infection. From the 5' RACE reads, TCRdb called clonotypes with MiXCR, one entry per CDR3 protein. This sample has 85,000 to 100,000 distinct CDR3 sequences; roughly 11% occur once, and the top ten carry roughly 5%. The sequencing input was whole blood. Receptors originate from an adult who was a healthcare worker with PCR-confirmed SARS-CoV-2 infection or an uninfected control (not recorded which).

This clonotype was seen ten or more times. The J gene is TRBJ2-2, the V gene TRBV20-1; D uncertain. Between the trimmed V and J ends, which lost 1 base and 5 bases, there was a span of 5 bases. This CDR3 spans 12 amino acids. CDR1 DFQATT and CDR2 SNEGSKA come from the germline V gene (reference sequence). CDR3 residues: CSARGVTGELFF. The CDR3 DNA reads TGCAGTGCTAGAGGCGTAACCGGGGAGCTGTTTTTT.

The chain couples TRBV30 to TRBJ1-5, with unresolved D. Germline CDR1 and CDR2: GTSNPN and SVGIG (reference sequence). The CDR3 has 13 amino acids. V lost 1 base and J 2 bases, leaving 6 bases between the germline ends. This chain's CDR3 is CAWSDNGNQPQHF. CDR3 bases: TGTGCCTGGAGTGACAATGGCAATCAGCCCCAGCATTTT. The full variable domain, in which reference TRBV30 and TRBJ1-5 provide the parts outside the CDR3, is SQTIHQWPATLVQPVGSPLSLECTVEGTSNPNLYWYRQAAGRGLQLLFYSVGIGQISSEVPQNLSASRPQDRQFILSSKKLLLSDSGFYLCAWSDNGNQPQHFGDGTRLSIL.

The V and J genes are TRBV28 and TRBJ1-4; 8 nucleotides align to TRBD1. Per germline, CDR1 MDHEN and CDR2 SYDVKM. This CDR3 has 13 residues. V dropped 4 bases and J dropped 8; count of bases not matched to a gene: 3. CDR3 in DNA: TGTGCCAGCAGTTCGACAGGGGAGGAAAAACTGTTTTTT. Its protein product is CASSSTGEEKLFF.

Many counts were recorded for this clonotype. The rearrangement links TRBV2 to TRBJ2-2; D unclear. This CDR3 has 14 amino acids. The germline V gene encodes CDR1 SNHLY and CDR2 FYNNEI. V lost 6 bases and J 2 bases, leaving 10 bases between the germline ends. The CDR3 reads CASRGSSNTGELFF. The CDR3 bases are TGTGCCAGCAGGGGGTCCAGCAACACCGGGGAGCTGTTTTTT. The variable domain in full, with the rest retrieved from reference TRBV2 and TRBJ2-2, is EPEVTQTPSHQVTQMGQEVILRCVPISNHLYFYWYRQILGQKVEFLVSFYNNEISEKSEIFDDQFSVERPDGSNFTLKIRSTKLEDSAMYFCASRGSSNTGELFFGEGSRLTVL.

Only a few counts were recorded for this clonotype. This chain uses TRBV2 with TRBJ1-1; the match to TRBD1 covers 9 bases. With 8 bases clipped from V and 6 bases from J, the junction kept 7 bases outside the gene matches. The CDR3 loop spans 13 amino acids. Germline CDR1 and CDR2: SNHLY and FYNNEI. Here the CDR3 reads CASGSDRGSEAFF. Here the CDR3 DNA reads TGTGCCAGCGGGTCGGACAGGGGCTCTGAAGCTTTCTTT. Combining the CDR3 with reference TRBV2 and TRBJ1-1 gives the whole variable domain EPEVTQTPSHQVTQMGQEVILRCVPISNHLYFYWYRQILGQKVEFLVSFYNNEISEKSEIFDDQFSVERPDGSNFTLKIRSTKLEDSAMYFCASGSDRGSEAFFGQGTRLTVV.

The sample holds a few counts of this clonotype. The V and J genes are TRBV7-9 and TRBJ2-3, with D possibly matching TRBD1 (5 bases). Germline CDR1 SEHNR, CDR2 FQNEAQ (reference sequence). Trimming shortened V by 2 bases and J by 0 bases, and 12 bases separated the two germline ends. This CDR3 contains 16 residues. CDR3 DNA sequence: TGTGCCAGCAGCTTAACAGGACACCTTAGCACAGATACGCAGTATTTT. This codes for CASSLTGHLSTDTQYF.

This clonotype was detected only a few times. J is TRBJ2-7 and V is TRBV23-1, with D possibly being TRBD2 (7 bases). TRBV23-1 is an open reading frame, and its role is uncertain. The V end lost 3 bases, the J end lost 0 bases, and 12 bases lay between the germline ends. This CDR3 has 15 amino acids. CDR3 residues: CASSQGGPSSYEQYF. CDR3 DNA: TGCGCCAGCAGTCAGGGGGGGCCCTCCTCCTACGAGCAGTACTTC.

The sample holds a few counts of this clonotype. The chain carries TRBV29-1 and TRBJ1-1; the match to TRBD1 covers 7 bases. The CDR3 has 12 amino acids. V shed 5 bases and J 8 bases; nucleotides not matched to a gene: 8. CDR1 SQVTM and CDR2 ANQGSEA come from the germline V gene. CDR3 sequence reads: CSVKTGAREAFF. The DNA for the CDR3 is TGCAGCGTTAAAACAGGGGCCCGGGAAGCTTTCTTT.

This clonotype was seen only a few times. J is TRBJ1-1 and V is TRBV9; 8 positions match TRBD1. V dropped 2 bases and J dropped 1; count of bases not matched to a gene: 4. Germline lookup yields CDR1 SGDLS and CDR2 YYNGEE. CDR3 size: 15 residues. The CDR3 bases are TGTGCCAGCAGCGTCCAGGGGGCGCCGAACACTGAAGCTTTCTTT. As protein: CASSVQGAPNTEAFF.

This clonotype was found many times. The V and J genes are TRBV6-2 or TRBV6-3 and TRBJ1-1, with TRBD1 identical over 7 bases. This CDR3 has 14 amino acids. CDR1 MNHEY and CDR2 SVGEGT come from the germline V gene. The trim removed 6 bases at V and 0 bases at J, leaving 4 bases unmatched. The CDR3 DNA is TGTGCCAGCAGCTTACAGGGGATGAACACTGAAGCTTTCTTT. Translation gives CASSLQGMNTEAFF.

This clonotype has a handful of counts. The V call is TRBV7-2, the J call TRBJ2-1, with D possibly matching TRBD1 (5 bases). The CDR3 sequence is 11 residues long. CDR1 SGHTA and CDR2 FQGNSA come from the germline V gene. V lost 0 bases to trimming and J lost 15 bases, with 9 bases between them. This CDR3 is CASSLARVAFF. The CDR3 DNA reads as TGTGCCAGCAGCTTAGCCAGGGTGGCGTTCTTC. The full variable domain, its missing parts supplied by reference TRBV7-2 and TRBJ2-1, is GAGVSQSPSNKVTEKGKDVELRCDPISGHTALYWYRQSLGQGLEFLIYFQGNSAPDKSGLPSDRFSAERTGGSVSTLTIQRTQQEDSAVYLCASSLARVAFFGPGTRLTVL.

This clonotype came up a few times. V and J are TRBV7-6 and TRBJ2-3; unclear D gene. The V gene's germline CDR1 is SGHVS and CDR2 FNYEAQ. Deletions cut 2 bases from V and 3 bases from J, with 6 bases between. This CDR3 contains 13 residues. The CDR3 region is CASSLSQTDTQYF. CDR3 in DNA: TGTGCCAGCAGCTTATCACAGACAGATACGCAGTATTTT.

This clonotype was observed many times. The CDR3 DNA follows: TGCGCCAGCAGCTTGAGCGGTTTACCCTACGAGCAGTACTTC. Residues: CASSLSGLPYEQYF. V gene TRBV5-1 combines with J gene TRBJ2-7; D is perhaps TRBD2 (5 bases). CDR1 SGHRS and CDR2 YFSETQ come from the germline V gene. This CDR3 has 14 amino acids. V lost 1 base, J lost 2 bases, and 10 bases lay in between.

This clonotype occurred a few times. The chain recombines TRBV5-6 with TRBJ2-2; the D gene is possibly TRBD1 (6 bases). The V end lost 4 bases, the J end lost 0 bases, and 16 bases lay between the germline ends. Germline V CDR1 and CDR2: SGHDT, YYEEEE. The CDR3 loop spans 17 amino acids. CDR3 in amino acids: CASSPYRGHANTGELFF. DNA for the CDR3: TGTGCCAGCAGCCCCTACCGGGGACACGCGAACACCGGGGAGCTGTTTTTT. The full variable domain, with the rest looked up from reference TRBV5-6 and TRBJ2-2, is DAGVTQSPTHLIKTRGQQVTLRCSPKSGHDTVSWYQQALGQGPQFIFQYYEEEERQRGNFPDRFSGHQFPNYSSELNVNALLLGDSALYLCASSPYRGHANTGELFFGEGSRLTVL.

This clonotype has only a few counts. The chain is built from TRBV5-5 and TRBJ2-1; TRBD1 agrees at 10 bases. With 2 bases clipped from V and 9 bases from J, the junction kept 11 bases outside the gene matches. This CDR3 is built from 16 residues. Germline CDR1 is SGHKS and CDR2 is YYEKEE (reference sequence). As DNA, the CDR3 is TGTGCCAGCAGCTTTGTGACAGGGGGCGCGGTAGGTGAGCAGTTCTTC. Translated, it gives CASSFVTGGAVGEQFF.

This clonotype was seen more than once but under ten times. The CDR3 sequence is CASSRDRAAYEQYF. CDR3 DNA sequence: TGTGCCAGCAGCCGGGACAGGGCCGCCTACGAGCAGTACTTC. J is TRBJ2-7 and V is TRBV7-9, with 9 bases that match TRBD1. The CDR3 extends over 14 amino acids. The V and J ends lost 5 bases and 2 bases, in that order; junction bases with no gene match: 4. Germline V lookup: CDR1 SEHNR, CDR2 FQNEAQ (reference sequence).

V usage is TRBV30 and J usage is TRBJ1-1; TRBD1 matches at 11 bases. V dropped 4 bases and J dropped 4; count of bases not matched to a gene: 5. The CDR3 runs to 14 residues. Germline-derived CDR1 and CDR2 are GTSNPN and SVGIG (reference sequence). CDR3 coding DNA: TGTGCCTGGAAGGACAGGGGGCCGGTCACTGAAGCTTTCTTT. Encoded protein: CAWKDRGPVTEAFF.

This clonotype turned up a few times. The chain recombines TRBV4-2 with TRBJ1-6; TRBD1 might be the D (5 bases). This CDR3 has 15 amino acids. The germline V gene encodes CDR1 LGHNA and CDR2 YNFKEQ. Deletions cut 7 bases from V and 5 bases from J, with 15 bases between. The chain's CDR3 is CASTGSGPDNSPLHF. The CDR3 DNA reads as TGTGCCAGCACCGGTTCGGGACCTGATAATTCACCCCTCCACTTT.

This clonotype showed up just a few times. The gene calls are TRBV11-2 and TRBJ2-7; 13 bases line up with TRBD2. The CDR3 extends over 16 amino acids. Germline CDR1 reads SGHAT; CDR2 reads FQNNGV. J lost 4 bases, V lost 1 base, and 4 bases had no gene match. CDR3 region: CASSLGRTSGSYEQYF. CDR3 nucleotide sequence: TGTGCCAGCAGCTTAGGCCGGACTAGCGGGAGTTACGAGCAGTACTTC. The whole variable domain, filled in from reference TRBV11-2 and TRBJ2-7, reads EAGVAQSPRYKIIEKRQSVAFWCNPISGHATLYWYQQILGQGPKLLIQFQNNGVVDDSQLPKDRFSAERLKGVDSTLKIQPAKLEDSAVYLCASSLGRTSGSYEQYFGPGTRLTVT.

The chain employs TRBV3-1 and TRBJ2-1; 7 bases fit TRBD2. With 4 bases clipped from V and 5 bases from J, the junction kept 8 bases outside the gene matches. The CDR3 extends over 15 amino acids. CDR1 is LGHDT, CDR2 YNNKEL, per germline (reference sequence). CDR3 in amino acids: CASSLTSGADNEQFF. The CDR3 coding sequence is TGTGCCAGCAGCCTCACCAGCGGGGCGGACAATGAGCAGTTCTTC.

The J gene is TRBJ2-1, the V gene TRBV2, with D tentatively TRBD1 (6 bases). Per the germline V gene, CDR1 is SNHLY and CDR2 is FYNNEI. V lost 11 bases and J lost 8, with 28 bases in between. The CDR3 runs 16 residues. The CDR3 nucleotides read TGTGCCGGGACAAAACAGGGTCATACAACTACGGATGAGCAGTTCTTC. This encodes CAGTKQGHTTTDEQFF.

This clonotype showed up many times. The chain couples TRBV2 to TRBJ2-2, with TRBD1 as a possible D gene (6 bases). Per the germline V gene, CDR1 is SNHLY and CDR2 is FYNNEI. The V gene lost 7 bases and the J gene lost 0 bases, with 9 bases spanning the gap. The CDR3 has 14 amino acids. DNA of the CDR3: TGTGCCAGCAAGGGACAACCGAACACCGGGGAGCTGTTTTTT. The encoded protein is CASKGQPNTGELFF.

The J gene is TRBJ1-6, the V gene TRBV7-9, with 8 bases fitting TRBD1. The CDR3 runs 14 residues. Germline loops: CDR1 SEHNR, CDR2 FQNEAQ (reference sequence). V shed 5 bases and J 9 bases; nucleotides not matched to a gene: 6. The CDR3 DNA follows: TGTGCCAGCAGCAGGGACAGGACGAGTTCACCCCTCCACTTT. Amino acids: CASSRDRTSSPLHF. Full variable domain (rest looked up from reference TRBV7-9 and TRBJ1-6): DTGVSQNPRHKITKRGQNVTFRCDPISEHNRLYWYRQTLGQGPEFLTYFQNEAQLEKSRLLSDRFSAERPKGSFSTLEIQRTEQGDSAMYLCASSRDRTSSPLHFGNGTRLTVT.

This clonotype was recorded at least ten times. The genes are TRBV4-1 and TRBJ2-5; 9 bases map to TRBD2. Germline lookup yields CDR1 MGHRA and CDR2 YSYEKL. The CDR3 runs 18 residues. The J segment lost 3 bases and the V segment lost 7 bases, leaving 18 bases of the junction unmatched. The CDR3 DNA reads TGCGCCAGCACCGAAGGGCTAGCGGGACTGATTATAGAAGAGACCCAGTACTTC. Translating it yields CASTEGLAGLIIEETQYF.